A selection of T cell receptor beta chains follows, all from one sample in a study of blood T cell repertoires in COVID-19. This table comes from immunoSEQ multiplex PCR, and its TCRdb copy is limited to in-frame clones, with some not included. The sample holds under 200,000 clones, almost 85% seen once. Sequenced material: peripheral blood. The receptors stem from a man between 18 and 29 years old with active or convalescent COVID-19. Both conserved end residues are part of each CDR3. A D gene is named only where the DNA matches it firmly. Only some rows state a clone size, as once, few, many or a class for expanded clones.

d_call	j_call	clone_size	v_call	cdr3_aa	cdr3_nt
-	TRBJ2-7	-	TRBV27	CASSLESHYEQYF	TGTGCCAGCAGTTTGGAGTCCCACTACGAGCAGTACTTC
-	TRBJ1-6	few	TRBV6-5	CASRNTGNYSPLHF	TGTGCCAGCAGGAACACGGGGAACTATTCACCCCTCCACTTT
TRBD1	TRBJ2-7	-	TRBV7-6	CASSLGTGGPYEQYF	TGTGCCAGCAGCTTAGGGACAGGGGGACCTTACGAGCAGTACTTC
TRBD1	TRBJ1-3	-	TRBV5-1	CASSLATGESSGNTIYF	TGCGCCAGCAGCTTGGCTACAGGGGAGAGCTCTGGAAACACCATATATTTT
-	TRBJ1-6	-	TRBV19	CASSGGFASTLHF	TGTGCCAGTAGTGGCGGGTTTGCCTCTACCCTCCACTTT
-	TRBJ1-1	-	TRBV28	CASSFGGGVLAEAFF	TGTGCCAGCAGTTTCGGGGGGGGTGTTTTGGCTGAAGCTTTCTTT
-	TRBJ1-1	once	TRBV29-1	CSVEVGVFEAFF	TGCAGCGTTGAAGTAGGGGTCTTTGAAGCTTTCTTT
-	TRBJ1-6	-	TRBV6-5	CASTITGRSSPLHF	TGTGCCAGCACCATAACAGGGCGGAGTTCACCCCTCCACTTT
TRBD2	TRBJ2-1	few	TRBV2	CASSRGTSGRFSEQFF	TGTGCCAGCAGCCGAGGGACTAGCGGGAGATTTAGTGAGCAGTTCTTC
-	TRBJ1-2	-	TRBV6-5	CASSYSGWRGYGYTF	TGTGCCAGCAGTTACTCGGGGTGGAGGGGCTATGGCTACACCTTC
-	TRBJ2-1	-	TRBV6-5	CASGDSSYNEQFF	TGTGCCAGCGGGGACTCGTCCTACAATGAGCAGTTCTTC
-	TRBJ1-2	-	TRBV10-3	CAISDSGGFNYGYTF	TGTGCCATCAGTGATTCCGGGGGTTTTAACTATGGCTACACCTTC
-	TRBJ1-5	-	TRBV7-6	CASSLLCKVRNQPQHF	TGTGCCAGCAGCTTACTTTGTAAGGTGCGGAATCAGCCCCAGCATTTT
TRBD1	TRBJ1-2	once	TRBV10-3	CAIAQGTFYGYTF	TGTGCCATCGCACAGGGGACTTTTTATGGCTACACCTTC
TRBD1	TRBJ2-5	-	TRBV5-6	CASSFEDRVQETQYF	TGTGCCAGCAGCTTCGAGGACAGGGTGCAAGAGACCCAGTACTTC
-	TRBJ2-4	-	TRBV6-1	CASSGAAGQRKNIQYF	TGTGCCAGCAGTGGAGCCGCGGGACAGAGGAAAAACATTCAGTACTTC
-	TRBJ2-1	-	TRBV7-3	CASSLLSSSGEQFF	TGTGCCAGCAGCTTACTTTCTAGCTCGGGTGAGCAGTTCTTC
TRBD2	TRBJ2-3	-	TRBV28	CASSSRLAGHTDTQYF	TGTGCCAGCAGTTCTAGACTAGCGGGGCACACAGATACGCAGTATTTT
-	TRBJ1-1	-	TRBV7-2	CASSLDQRNTEAFF	TGTGCCAGCAGCTTAGATCAGCGGAACACTGAAGCTTTCTTT
TRBD1	TRBJ2-3	-	TRBV2	CASLSLDRLTDTQYF	TGTGCCAGCCTCTCTCTGGACAGGCTCACAGATACGCAGTATTTT
TRBD2	TRBJ2-3	-	TRBV28	CASSPLMTSGITDTQYF	TGTGCCAGCAGTCCCCTAATGACTAGCGGAATCACAGATACGCAGTATTTT
-	TRBJ1-6	-	TRBV28	CASSLGLNNSPLHF	TGTGCCAGCAGTTTAGGACTGAATAATTCACCCCTCCACTTT
TRBD1	TRBJ1-4	few	TRBV18	CASRPGQLNEKLFF	TGTGCCAGCCGACCGGGACAGCTTAATGAAAAACTGTTTTTT
TRBD2	TRBJ2-5	once	TRBV15	CATSRDRTRSETQYF	TGTGCCACCAGCAGAGATCGGACTAGGTCAGAGACCCAGTACTTC
-	TRBJ1-6	-	TRBV6-1	CASSEVRGHGIGWNSPLHF	TGTGCCAGCAGTGAAGTGCGAGGTCATGGCATCGGCTGGAATTCACCCCTCCACTTT
-	TRBJ1-5	-	TRBV15	CATSRDRDTLGDQPQHF	TGTGCCACCAGCAGAGACCGGGACACCCTGGGGGATCAGCCCCAGCATTTT
TRBD2	TRBJ2-2	-	TRBV4-1	CASSPKTSGGANTGELFF	TGCGCCAGCAGCCCGAAGACTAGCGGGGGGGCGAACACCGGGGAGCTGTTTTTT
TRBD1	TRBJ2-7	-	TRBV15	CATSREPGTVYEQYF	TGTGCCACCAGCAGAGAGCCCGGGACAGTCTACGAGCAGTACTTC
-	TRBJ2-5	-	TRBV10-2	CASSEMGRSYQETQYF	TGCGCCAGCAGTGAAATGGGGCGATCGTACCAAGAGACCCAGTACTTC
-	TRBJ2-1	-	TRBV19	CASSNSRIYNEQFF	TGTGCCAGTAGTAATTCGCGGATCTACAATGAGCAGTTCTTC
-	TRBJ2-5	-	TRBV19	CASKSTAQETQYF	TGTGCCAGCAAATCGACAGCGCAAGAGACCCAGTACTTC
-	TRBJ2-2	-	TRBV19	CASSHGGGSGELFF	TGTGCCAGTAGCCATGGAGGGGGCTCCGGGGAGCTGTTTTTT
TRBD1	TRBJ1-2	-	TRBV11-2	CASSLGDRALGRYGYTF	TGTGCCAGCAGCTTAGGGGACAGGGCCTTAGGGCGCTATGGCTACACCTTC
-	TRBJ1-2	-	TRBV6-5	CASSYRGGNYGYTF	TGTGCCAGCAGTTATAGGGGGGGAAACTATGGCTACACCTTC
-	TRBJ1-1	-	TRBV11-2	CASSLGRNTEAFF	TGTGCCAGCAGCTTAGGCAGGAACACTGAAGCTTTCTTT
TRBD1	TRBJ1-6	-	TRBV4-1	CASSHTKGGNVATSPLHF	TGCGCCAGCAGCCACACGAAAGGGGGCAACGTCGCGACTTCACCCCTCCACTTT
-	TRBJ1-3	once	TRBV15	CATSREGSGNTIYF	TGTGCCACCAGCAGGGAGGGTTCCGGAAACACCATATATTTT
TRBD1	TRBJ1-4	few	TRBV20-1	CSASLTGIYEKLFF	TGCAGTGCTAGTCTGACAGGGATTTATGAAAAACTGTTTTTT
-	TRBJ2-7	-	TRBV27	CASSLGRDRVYEQYF	TGTGCCAGCAGTTTGGGCAGGGATCGGGTCTACGAGCAGTACTTC
TRBD1	TRBJ1-2	-	TRBV18	CASSQNRDRVAYTF	TGTGCCAGCTCACAAAACCGGGACAGGGTTGCCTACACCTTC
-	TRBJ2-5	-	TRBV18	CASSPNGAGAQETQYF	TGTGCCAGCTCACCAAACGGAGCAGGGGCTCAAGAGACCCAGTACTTC
-	TRBJ2-1	-	TRBV28	CASVGGANEQFF	TGTGCCAGCGTGGGGGGGGCGAATGAGCAGTTCTTC
-	TRBJ2-3	-	TRBV7-2	CASSWAPGTDTQYF	TGTGCCAGCAGCTGGGCCCCCGGCACAGATACGCAGTATTTT
TRBD1	TRBJ2-5	-	TRBV29-1	CSVGYRGSETQYF	TGCAGCGTTGGTTACAGGGGATCAGAGACCCAGTACTTC
TRBD1	TRBJ2-7	-	TRBV19	CASSMGTGQIYEQYF	TGTGCCAGTAGTATGGGGACAGGGCAAATCTACGAGCAGTACTTC
TRBD1	TRBJ2-1	-	TRBV24-1	CATSDVRTGHNEQFF	TGTGCCACCAGTGATGTCCGGACAGGGCACAATGAGCAGTTCTTC
TRBD1	TRBJ2-4	-	TRBV18	CASSPYGQGQNIQYF	TGTGCCAGCTCACCCTACGGACAGGGTCAAAACATTCAGTACTTC
-	TRBJ2-7	-	TRBV5-4	CASSEQGPRYEQYF	TGTGCCAGCAGCGAACAGGGACCCCGCTACGAGCAGTACTTC
-	TRBJ1-3	-	TRBV9	CASSAVSSGNTIYF	TGTGCCAGCAGCGCCGTTAGCTCTGGAAACACCATATATTTT
TRBD1	TRBJ1-6	-	TRBV25-1	CASKRQGNSPLHF	TGTGCCAGCAAGCGACAGGGAAATTCACCCCTCCACTTT
-	TRBJ1-6	-	TRBV19	CASSNPEGSYNSPLHF	TGTGCCAGTAGTAACCCGGAGGGGTCCTATAATTCACCCCTCCACTTT
-	TRBJ1-6	-	TRBV10-2	CASSESGGPYNSPLHF	TGCGCCAGCAGTGAGTCGGGGGGACCCTATAATTCACCCCTCCACTTT